The 19 T cell receptor beta chains presented below share a single source sample, sequenced in a study of blood T cell repertoires in COVID-19. Repertoires were generated with immunoSEQ multiplex PCR, while TCRdb's copy carries only in-frame clones and drops some. The repertoire has about 200,000 clones, 80% to 90% of them found once; the top ten carry approximately 12%. What was sequenced was PBMCs or T cells enriched from blood (not recorded which). These receptors all come from a man aged 40-49 years who had recovered from COVID-19.

The chain is built from TRBV11-3 and TRBJ2-1; TRBD1 aligns across 7 bases. The CDR3 is made up of 16 amino acids. Germline V lookup: CDR1 SGHNT, CDR2 YENEEA. Unmatched junction bases numbered 13, after V lost 5 bases and J lost 6 bases. This CDR3 reads CASSTDRVEAANEQFF. The CDR3, as DNA: TGTGCCAGCAGCACCGACAGGGTTGAAGCGGCCAATGAGCAGTTCTTC.

This chain joins TRBV4-3 and TRBJ2-3, with TRBD2 matching over 11 bases. Unmatched junction bases numbered 12, after V lost 3 bases and J lost 4 bases. Germline lookup yields CDR1 LGHNA and CDR2 YSLEER. This CDR3 spans 18 amino acids. CDR3 nucleotide sequence: TGCGCCAGCAGCCAGTATTTAGCGGGAGGGCCGGTTCCAGATACGCAGTATTTT. Translated: CASSQYLAGGPVPDTQYF.

This rearrangement joins TRBV6-5 to TRBJ1-6; the match to TRBD1 covers 7 bases. The CDR3 runs 14 residues. The germline V gene has CDR1 MNHEY and CDR2 SVGAGI. V gave up 2 bases and J gave up 9 bases; unmatched junction bases: 4. CDR3 in amino acids: CASSYQGQSSPLHF. Here the CDR3 DNA reads TGTGCCAGCAGTTACCAGGGACAGTCTTCACCCCTCCACTTT.

This clone was picked up one time. The chain recombines TRBV5-6 with TRBJ1-2; D possibly corresponds to TRBD1 (5 bases). This CDR3 comprises 13 residues. Trimming took 2 bases from V and 5 from J, leaving 10 bases between them. The germline gives CDR1 SGHDT, CDR2 YYEEEE. CDR3 protein: CASSLQEFYGYTF. In DNA, the CDR3 is TGTGCCAGCAGCTTACAGGAATTTTATGGCTACACCTTC.

The chain couples TRBV9 to TRBJ2-3; 15 positions match TRBD2. The CDR3 is 17 residues long. Germline-derived CDR1 and CDR2 are SGDLS and YYNGEE. The ends lost 4 bases at V and 2 bases at J; junction bases unmatched: 5. CDR3 bases: TGTGCCAGCAGCCCCGGACTAGCGGGAGGGGACACAGATACGCAGTATTTT. Residues: CASSPGLAGGDTDTQYF.

The rearrangement uses TRBV4-2 and TRBJ2-7; 11 bases map to TRBD2. J lost 0 bases, V lost 6 bases, and 4 bases had no gene match. CDR3 length: 15 residues. CDR1 is LGHNA, CDR2 YNFKEQ, per germline. DNA for the CDR3: TGTGCCAGCAGTAGCGGGAGGGCCCTCTCCTACGAGCAGTACGTC. Translating it yields CASSSGRALSYEQYV.

The chain uses TRBV12-3 or TRBV12-4 and TRBJ2-4; 10 positions agree with TRBD2. J gave up 8 bases and V 10 bases, and 8 bases lay outside the gene matches. This CDR3 is built from 13 residues. Here the CDR3 reads CATVLAGADIQYF. As DNA, the CDR3 is TGTGCCACCGTTCTAGCGGGGGCGGACATTCAGTACTTC.

The chain carries TRBV27 and TRBJ2-1; 14 nucleotides match TRBD2. J lost 4 bases, V lost 6 bases, and 5 bases had no gene match. The CDR3 contains 16 residues. Germline V CDR1 and CDR2: MNHEY, SMNVEV (reference sequence). CDR3 amino acids: CASSRWTSGGYNEQFF. The CDR3 DNA follows: TGTGCCAGCAGCCGTTGGACTAGCGGGGGGTACAATGAGCAGTTCTTC.

The V call is TRBV4-1, the J call TRBJ2-1, with TRBD2 matching over 11 bases. Germline assignment: CDR1 MGHRA and CDR2 YSYEKL. The CDR3 is made up of 19 amino acids. V lost 2 bases, J lost 7 bases, and 16 bases stayed unmatched. The CDR3 loop reads CASSQTLSLAGGPRNEQFF. As DNA, the CDR3 is TGCGCCAGCAGCCAAACCCTGAGTTTAGCGGGAGGGCCCAGGAATGAGCAGTTCTTC.

The genes are TRBV30 and TRBJ1-5, with 9 bases that match TRBD1. The V gene's germline CDR1 is GTSNPN and CDR2 SVGIG (reference sequence). The V gene end was trimmed by 5 bases and the J gene end by 5 bases; junction bases not matched to a gene: 4. This CDR3 has 13 amino acids. The CDR3 reads CAWDRDRDQPQHF. CDR3 bases: TGTGCCTGGGATCGGGACAGGGATCAGCCCCAGCATTTT.

This chain joins TRBV24-1 and TRBJ2-3, with 11 bases aligning to TRBD2. From germline, CDR1 is KGHDR and CDR2 SFDVKD. CDR3 size: 19 residues. With 2 bases clipped from V and 6 bases from J, the junction kept 15 bases outside the gene matches. The CDR3 loop is CATSDSSTTSGIAADTQYF. CDR3 coding DNA: TGTGCCACCAGTGATTCCTCCACGACTAGCGGGATCGCGGCGGATACGCAGTATTTT.

The V gene is TRBV10-1, the J gene TRBJ2-1, with 14 bases identical to TRBD2. The CDR3 runs 17 residues. V gave up 5 bases and J gave up 2 bases; unmatched junction bases: 5. Germline CDR1 WNHNN, CDR2 SYGVQD (reference sequence). The CDR3 coding sequence is TGCGCCAGCAGTTCGACTAGCGGGAGGGGGACCTACAATGAGCAGTTCTTC. Amino acids: CASSSTSGRGTYNEQFF.

The chain employs TRBV5-1 and TRBJ1-1; 8 bases align to TRBD1. V trimming: 1 base; J trimming: 5 bases; junction bases outside the gene matches: 4. The CDR3 runs 14 residues. Germline CDR1 and CDR2: SGHRS and YFSETQ. The CDR3 region has the DNA TGCGCCAGCAGCTTGACAGGGGGGGATACTGAAGCTTTCTTT. This sequence encodes CASSLTGGDTEAFF.

V is TRBV9 and J is TRBJ2-2, with a tentative D call TRBD2 (6 bases). The CDR3 sequence is 18 residues long. The germline V and J ends were trimmed by 1 base and 2 bases, with 18 bases remaining between them. From germline, CDR1 is SGDLS and CDR2 YYNGEE. CDR3 amino acids: CASSVHVGRTDNTGELFF. The CDR3 bases are TGTGCCAGCAGCGTACACGTGGGGAGGACGGACAACACCGGGGAGCTGTTTTTT.

The chain employs TRBV18 and TRBJ2-1; a weak D match, TRBD2 (5 bases). Deletions cut 0 bases from V and 5 bases from J, with 11 bases between. The germline V gene has CDR1 KGHSH and CDR2 LQKENI. CDR3 length: 15 residues. CDR3 DNA sequence: TGTGCCAGCTCACCACCGGGAGAGGGAAACAATGAGCAGTTCTTC. It yields the protein CASSPPGEGNNEQFF.

The rearrangement links TRBV10-3 to TRBJ2-3; TRBD2 agrees at 9 bases. CDR3 size: 14 residues. The germline gives CDR1 ENHRY, CDR2 SYGVKD. V gave up 11 bases and J gave up 2 bases; unmatched junction bases: 8. CDR3 region: CAANSGRPTDTQYF. The CDR3, as DNA: TGTGCCGCCAATAGCGGGAGACCCACAGATACGCAGTATTTT.

This chain uses TRBV10-3 with TRBJ2-2, with D possibly matching TRBD1 (6 bases). Germline assignment: CDR1 ENHRY and CDR2 SYGVKD. Trimming stripped 3 bases from V and 2 bases from J, with 10 bases between. There are 15 residues in the CDR3. CDR3 sequence: CAISDAGANTGELFF. The CDR3 bases are TGTGCCATCAGTGATGCAGGGGCAAACACCGGGGAGCTGTTTTTT.

This clone was recorded a few times. This chain joins TRBV7-9 and TRBJ1-5; maybe TRBD1 (5 bases). Looked up from germline, CDR1 is SEHNR and CDR2 is FQNEAQ (reference sequence). The V end lost 5 bases, the J end lost 7 bases, and 21 bases lay between the germline ends. This CDR3 has 16 amino acids. The chain's CDR3 is CASSLSGQGWGQPQHF. CDR3 sequence (DNA): TGTGCCAGCAGCCTCTCCGGGCAGGGTTGGGGACAGCCCCAGCATTTT.

This clone was seen once. V usage is TRBV9 and J usage is TRBJ1-2; tentative D call: TRBD1 (5 bases). This CDR3 has 13 residues. Germline V CDR1 and CDR2: SGDLS, YYNGEE. V was trimmed by 3 bases and J by 8 bases, leaving 14 bases between them. The CDR3 spells CASSGVGQGGYTF. As DNA, the CDR3 is TGTGCCAGCAGCGGCGTGGGGCAGGGAGGCTACACCTTC.